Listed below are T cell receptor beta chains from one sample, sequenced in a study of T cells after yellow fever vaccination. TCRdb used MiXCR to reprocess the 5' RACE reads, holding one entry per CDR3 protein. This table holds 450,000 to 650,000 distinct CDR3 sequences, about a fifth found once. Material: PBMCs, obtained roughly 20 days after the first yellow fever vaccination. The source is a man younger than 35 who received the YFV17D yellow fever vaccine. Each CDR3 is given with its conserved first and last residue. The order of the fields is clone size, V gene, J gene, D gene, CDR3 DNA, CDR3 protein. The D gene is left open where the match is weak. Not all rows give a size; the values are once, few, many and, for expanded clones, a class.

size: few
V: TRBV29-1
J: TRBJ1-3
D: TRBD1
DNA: TGCAGCGCTATACAGGGGGCTGGAAACACCATATATTTT
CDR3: CSAIQGAGNTIYF

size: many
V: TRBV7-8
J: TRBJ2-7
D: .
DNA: TGTGCCAGCAGCTTTCAGGGGGGGCGGTACGAGCAGTACTTC
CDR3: CASSFQGGRYEQYF

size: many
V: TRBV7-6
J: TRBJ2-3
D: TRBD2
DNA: TGTGCCAGCAGCCCGAGGTATACTAGCGGCACAGATACGCAGTATTTT
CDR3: CASSPRYTSGTDTQYF

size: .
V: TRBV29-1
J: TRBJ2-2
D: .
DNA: TGCAGCGGTGGGGACGGATGGGGACCTAACACCGGGGAGCTGTTTTTT
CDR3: CSGGDGWGPNTGELFF

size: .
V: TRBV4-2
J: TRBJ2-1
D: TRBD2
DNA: TGTGCCAGCAGCCAAGTTCGGGGGGGTAATGAGCAGTTCTTC
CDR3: CASSQVRGGNEQFF

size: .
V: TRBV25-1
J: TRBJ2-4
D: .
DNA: TGTGCCAGCAGTGCTTCCGGGGCCTTAGCCAAAAACATTCAGTACTTC
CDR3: CASSASGALAKNIQYF

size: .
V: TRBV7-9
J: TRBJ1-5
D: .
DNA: TGTGCCAGCAGTCAACAGGGAGGGCAGCCCCAGCATTTT
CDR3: CASSQQGGQPQHF

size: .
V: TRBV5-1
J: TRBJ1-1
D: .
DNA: TGCGCCAGCAGCTTGCTCGCCAGGGTCACTGAAGCTTTCTTT
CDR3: CASSLLARVTEAFF

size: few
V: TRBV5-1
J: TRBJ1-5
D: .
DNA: TGCGCCAGCAGCCCGGTGGGGGACCAGCCCCAGCATTTT
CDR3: CASSPVGDQPQHF

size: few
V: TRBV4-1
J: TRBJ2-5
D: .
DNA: TGCGCCAGCAGCCAAGATGACAGGCCTGGGACCCAGTACTTC
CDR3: CASSQDDRPGTQYF

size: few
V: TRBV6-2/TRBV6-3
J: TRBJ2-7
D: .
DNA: TGTGCCAGCAGAGGGACACACTACGAGCAGTACTTC
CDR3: CASRGTHYEQYF

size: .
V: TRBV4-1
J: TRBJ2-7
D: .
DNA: TGCGCCAGCAGCCAAGAAGCACGAGGCGGATCCTACGAGCAGTACTTC
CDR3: CASSQEARGGSYEQYF

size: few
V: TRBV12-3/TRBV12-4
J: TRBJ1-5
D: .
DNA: TGTGCCAGCAGTTACGCTGGGCAGGCCCTTTTCAATCAGCCCCAGCATTTT
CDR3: CASSYAGQALFNQPQHF

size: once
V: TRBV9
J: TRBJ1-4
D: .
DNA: TGTGCCAGCAGCCCCGTGGAGTACGGAAAACTGTTTTTT
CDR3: CASSPVEYGKLFF

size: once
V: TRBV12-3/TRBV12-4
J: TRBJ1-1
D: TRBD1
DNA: TGTGCCAGCAGAGGGACAGGGGACACTGAAGCTTTCTTT
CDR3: CASRGTGDTEAFF

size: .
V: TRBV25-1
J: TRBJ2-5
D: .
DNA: TGTGCCAGCAGTTTGACTCCCGGGTACAAAGAGACCCAGTACTTC
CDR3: CASSLTPGYKETQYF

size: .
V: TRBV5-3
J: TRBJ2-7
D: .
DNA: TGTGCCATCGGCCCTGGGCCCAGCTGCTACGAGCAGTACTTC
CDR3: CAIGPGPSCYEQYF

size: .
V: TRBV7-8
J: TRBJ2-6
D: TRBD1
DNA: TGTGCCAGCAGCGATGACAGGGAGCCGACGCCTGGGGCCAACGTCCTGACTTTC
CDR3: CASSDDREPTPGANVLTF

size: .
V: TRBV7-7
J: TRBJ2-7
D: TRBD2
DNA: TGTGCCAGCAGCCCCACGGGACTACCCTACGAGCAGTACTTC
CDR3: CASSPTGLPYEQYF

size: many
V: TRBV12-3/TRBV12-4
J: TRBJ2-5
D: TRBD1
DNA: TGTGCCAGCAGTCCGGGACAGGAAGAGACCCAGTACTTC
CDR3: CASSPGQEETQYF

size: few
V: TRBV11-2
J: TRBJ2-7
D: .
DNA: TGTGCCAGCAGCCCACTCTTGCCTCCCTACGAGCAGTACTTC
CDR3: CASSPLLPPYEQYF

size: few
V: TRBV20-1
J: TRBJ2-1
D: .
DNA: TGCAGTGTCGGGCAGGGGGGAAACAATGAGCAGTTCTTC
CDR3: CSVGQGGNNEQFF

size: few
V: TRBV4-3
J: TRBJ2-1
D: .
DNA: TGCGCCAGCAGCCAGGGGGCCTGGAATGAGCAGTTCTTC
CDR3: CASSQGAWNEQFF

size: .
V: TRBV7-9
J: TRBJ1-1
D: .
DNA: TGTGCCAGCAGCGTTGGGACACTGAACACTGAAGCTTTCTTT
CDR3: CASSVGTLNTEAFF

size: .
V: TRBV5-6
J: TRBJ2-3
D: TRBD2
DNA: TGTGCCAGCAGACCGTGGGGGGGAGGAACAGATACGCAGTATTTT
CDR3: CASRPWGGGTDTQYF

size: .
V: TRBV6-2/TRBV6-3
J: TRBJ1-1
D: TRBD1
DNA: TGTGCCAGCAGTTACTCTTTTTATACAGGGGTCGGCACTGAAGCTTTCTTT
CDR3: CASSYSFYTGVGTEAFF

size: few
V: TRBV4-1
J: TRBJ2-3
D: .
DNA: TGCGCCAGCAGCCTGACTCGCGGGACAGATACGCAGTATTTT
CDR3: CASSLTRGTDTQYF

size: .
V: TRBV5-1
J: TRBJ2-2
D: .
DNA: TGCGCCAGCAGCTTGTCGTCAGTCACCGGGGAGCTGTTTTTT
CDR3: CASSLSSVTGELFF

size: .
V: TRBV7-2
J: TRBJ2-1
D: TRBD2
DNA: TGTGCCAGCAGCCCGTCCACTAGCGGTTCCAATGAGCAGTTCTTC
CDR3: CASSPSTSGSNEQFF

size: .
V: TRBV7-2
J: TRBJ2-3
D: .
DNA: TGTGCCAGCAGCTTGCTACAAAAATACACAGATACGCAGTATTTT
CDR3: CASSLLQKYTDTQYF

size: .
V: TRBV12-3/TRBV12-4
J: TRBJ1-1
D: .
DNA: TGTGCCAGCAGTTTAGGGGAAATAACTGAAGCTTTCTTT
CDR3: CASSLGEITEAFF

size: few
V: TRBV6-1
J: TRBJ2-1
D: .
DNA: TGTGCCAGCAGAGGACCGAATGGAGGCGTTAATGAGCAGTTCTTC
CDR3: CASRGPNGGVNEQFF

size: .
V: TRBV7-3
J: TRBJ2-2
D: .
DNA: TGTGCCAGCAGCTTAAATCCTGGACAGCTCACCGGGGAGCTGTTTTTT
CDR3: CASSLNPGQLTGELFF

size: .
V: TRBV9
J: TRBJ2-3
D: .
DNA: TGTGCCAGCAGAGGAGGAAGGGATACGCAGTATTTT
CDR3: CASRGGRDTQYF

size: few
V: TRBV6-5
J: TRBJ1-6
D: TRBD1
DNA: TGTGCCAGCAGTTTCCGTTACAGGGGGCTCTATAATTCACCCCTCCACTTT
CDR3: CASSFRYRGLYNSPLHF

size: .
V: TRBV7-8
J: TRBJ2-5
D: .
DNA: TGTGCCAGCAGTAACGTCCGGGAGACCCAGTACTTC
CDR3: CASSNVRETQYF

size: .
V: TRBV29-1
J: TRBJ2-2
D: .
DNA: TGCAGCGGAGGGCAGAACACCGGGGAGCTGTTTTTT
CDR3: CSGGQNTGELFF

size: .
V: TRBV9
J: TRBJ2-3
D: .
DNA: TGTGCCAGCAGCCCCCGACCCCCACAGGGTACTAGCACAGATACGCAGTATTTT
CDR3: CASSPRPPQGTSTDTQYF

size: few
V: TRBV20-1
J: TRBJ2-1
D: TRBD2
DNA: TGCAGTGCTAGGTCGGGGGGGCGGGGCAATGAGCAGTTCTTC
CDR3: CSARSGGRGNEQFF

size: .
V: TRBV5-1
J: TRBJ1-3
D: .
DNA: TGCGCCAGCAGCTTGGCCGGCACAGTACACTCTGGAAACACCATATATTTT
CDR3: CASSLAGTVHSGNTIYF

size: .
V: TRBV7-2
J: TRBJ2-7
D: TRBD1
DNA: TGTGCCAGCAGCTATATAGGGGGCCCCTCCTACGAGCAGTACTTC
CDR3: CASSYIGGPSYEQYF

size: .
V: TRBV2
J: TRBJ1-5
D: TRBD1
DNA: TGTGCCAGCAGTGAGGACAGGAATAGCAATCAGCCCCAGCATTTT
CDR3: CASSEDRNSNQPQHF